One and the same sample provided the 22 T cell receptor beta chains below, sequenced in a study of T-cell memory formation after mild COVID-19. TCRdb independently ran MiXCR on the 5' RACE reads; one entry per CDR3 protein. The sample contains hundreds of thousands of distinct CDR3 sequences, 20% to 25% of which appear only once. Sample: PBMCs or a T cell subset sorted from them (not recorded which). Every receptor here comes from a man aged 18 to 29 who had mild COVID-19 (a few samples of this study predate the infection). Cell type and time point are not known.

V and J are TRBV19 and TRBJ2-3; 8 bases agree with TRBD1. The V gene's germline CDR1 is LNHDA and CDR2 SQIVND (reference sequence). Germline trimming cut 0 bases from V and 1 base from J; bases unmatched to any gene: 6. This CDR3 region has 17 residues. In DNA form, the CDR3 reads TGTGCCAGTAGTATAGATCTTCTGACAGGGGGCACAGATACGCAGTATTTT. Its protein product is CASSIDLLTGGTDTQYF.

The CDR3 DNA follows: TGTGCCAGCAGTTCACCTGGAATTGAAGCTTTCTTT. This translates into CASSSPGIEAFF. The chain carries TRBV28 and TRBJ1-1; D uncertain. Trimming pared 4 bases from V and 7 bases from J, leaving 10 bases between. In germline, CDR1 is MDHEN, CDR2 SYDVKM. The CDR3 extends over 12 amino acids. The full variable domain, with the rest looked up from reference TRBV28 and TRBJ1-1, is DVKVTQSSRYLVKRTGEKVFLECVQDMDHENMFWYRQDPGLGLRLIYFSYDVKMKEKGDIPEGYSVSREKKERFSLILESASTNQTSMYLCASSSPGIEAFFGQGTRLTVV.

The chain uses TRBV5-1 and TRBJ2-7; D is unresolved. CDR1 and CDR2 (germline): SGHRS, YFSETQ. Trimming pared 2 bases from V and 3 bases from J, leaving 9 bases between. The CDR3 contains 13 residues. The CDR3 loop is CASSLGQIYEQYF. CDR3 sequence (DNA): TGCGCCAGCAGCTTAGGGCAGATCTACGAGCAGTACTTC.

The chain links TRBV9 to TRBJ1-1; D ambiguous. The CDR3 has 15 residues. V was clipped by 4 bases and J by 1 base, with 14 bases between them. Looked up from germline, CDR1 is SGDLS and CDR2 is YYNGEE. CDR3 sequence reads: CASSMRGLGNTEAFF. DNA of the CDR3: TGTGCCAGCAGCATGCGGGGATTGGGGAACACTGAAGCTTTCTTT.

The chain uses TRBV12-3 or TRBV12-4 and TRBJ1-6; 11 positions match TRBD1. This CDR3 has 15 amino acids. The J segment lost 12 bases and the V segment lost 5 bases, leaving 9 bases of the junction unmatched. The DNA of the CDR3 is TGTGCCAGCAGTGAAGGGACAGGGGGTTGGGAACCCCTCCACTTT. This sequence encodes CASSEGTGGWEPLHF.

This clonotype came up once. J is TRBJ2-4 and V is TRBV19; perhaps D is TRBD1 or TRBD2 (6 bases each). CDR1 is LNHDA, CDR2 SQIVND, per germline (reference sequence). The CDR3 totals 16 residues. V was cut by 3 bases and J by 5 bases, with 17 bases left in between. The CDR3 DNA follows: TGTGCCAGTAGTATTTCTCCGGGGGACAACGAAAACATTCAGTACTTC. This codes for CASSISPGDNENIQYF.

The chain uses TRBV19 and TRBJ1-2; D unresolved. The length of the CDR3 is 14 residues. Germline V gene sequence: CDR1 LNHDA, CDR2 SQIVND (reference sequence). Trimming removed 5 bases at V and 4 bases at J, with 14 bases between. The CDR3 spells CASSPPTGRYGYTF. The CDR3 nucleotides are TGTGCCAGTAGTCCTCCTACTGGACGCTATGGCTACACCTTC.

The sample holds a few counts of this clonotype. This sequence joins TRBV29-1 and TRBJ1-2, with 8 nucleotides matching TRBD1. The CDR3 runs to 15 residues. Germline values: CDR1 SQVTM, CDR2 ANQGSEA. The trim removed 2 bases at V and 4 bases at J, leaving 9 bases unmatched. CDR3 amino acids: CSVEQSKTGAYGYTF. DNA for the CDR3: TGCAGCGTTGAACAGTCTAAGACAGGGGCCTATGGCTACACCTTC.

There are a few counts of this clonotype. The genes are TRBV29-1 and TRBJ1-1; D remains ambiguous. The CDR3 contains 13 residues. Trimming took 4 bases from V and 0 from J, leaving 9 bases between them. Germline CDR1 and CDR2: SQVTM and ANQGSEA. In DNA form, the CDR3 reads TGCAGCGTTGGGAAGCAGATGAACACTGAAGCTTTCTTT. Protein: CSVGKQMNTEAFF.

This clonotype was picked up a small number of times. This chain joins TRBV7-9 and TRBJ1-2; no firm D call. The CDR3 consists of 14 residues. Germline V CDR1 and CDR2: SEHNR, FQNEAQ (reference sequence). V was pared by 2 bases and J by 3 bases, with 10 bases between. CDR3 amino acids: CASSLLGGYYGYTF. In DNA, the CDR3 is TGTGCCAGCAGCTTATTAGGAGGCTACTATGGCTACACCTTC.

The chain joins TRBV5-1 to TRBJ1-2, with no clear D. Trimming took off 2 bases at V and 1 base at J, with 9 bases between the two ends. The CDR3 is 14 amino acids. From germline, CDR1 is SGHRS and CDR2 YFSETQ. CDR3 residues: CASSFLTRNYGYTF. The CDR3 DNA reads as TGCGCCAGCAGCTTCCTGACCCGTAACTATGGCTACACCTTC.

This clonotype was detected many times. The chain recombines TRBV4-2 with TRBJ1-4, with 11 bases aligning to TRBD1. The CDR3 sequence is 16 residues long. After removal of 0 bases from V and 7 bases from J, the junction contained 4 bases not matched to a gene. The germline CDR1 and CDR2 sequences are LGHNA and YNFKEQ. The CDR3 DNA sequence: TGTGCCAGCAGCCAAGATGCGGGGACAGGGGGTGAAAAACTGTTTTTT. It is translated as CASSQDAGTGGEKLFF.

The V gene is TRBV19, the J gene TRBJ1-2; unclear D gene. Germline values: CDR1 LNHDA, CDR2 SQIVND (reference sequence). Trimming took 3 bases from V and 3 from J, leaving 8 bases between them. The CDR3 contains 13 residues. CDR3 DNA sequence: TGTGCCAGTAGTATTTCTGTCTACTATGGCTACACCTTC. As protein: CASSISVYYGYTF.

V usage is TRBV27 and J usage is TRBJ2-1, with TRBD1 identical over 8 bases. Trimming at V came to 1 base and at J to 5 bases, leaving 7 bases not matched to a gene. Germline CDR1 is MNHEY and CDR2 is SMNVEV (reference sequence). This CDR3 region has 16 residues. Here the CDR3 DNA reads TGTGCCAGCAGTTTATACGCAGGGGGCGCCCACAATGAGCAGTTCTTC. Translation: CASSLYAGGAHNEQFF.

This clonotype was recorded a few times. This chain links TRBV20-1 with TRBJ1-3, with D hard to call. CDR1 and CDR2 (germline): DFQATT, SNEGSKA (reference sequence). V lost 3 bases, J lost 4 bases, and 13 bases lay in between. This CDR3 is 14 amino acids long. The CDR3 here is CSARRPGAGNTIYF. CDR3 sequence (DNA): TGCAGTGCTAGGCGCCCAGGAGCCGGAAACACCATATATTTT.

This clonotype was seen only a few times. The rearrangement joins TRBV11-2 to TRBJ2-3; D possibly corresponds to TRBD2 (5 bases). V shed 0 bases and J shed 2 bases, with 15 bases lying between them. Germline values: CDR1 SGHAT, CDR2 FQNNGV. CDR3 length: 17 residues. CDR3 DNA sequence: TGTGCCAGCAGCTTAGATGAACTAGTACTTTTCACAGATACGCAGTATTTT. It is translated as CASSLDELVLFTDTQYF.

The chain has TRBV4-1 and TRBJ1-1; 8 bases are a match to TRBD1. The V segment lost 4 bases and the J segment 4 bases; nucleotides outside the gene matches: 14. The CDR3 has 17 residues. Germline assignment: CDR1 MGHRA and CDR2 YSYEKL. CDR3 protein: CASSPRSPRGQPTEAFF. The CDR3 coding sequence is TGCGCCAGCAGCCCAAGATCTCCCAGGGGGCAGCCCACTGAAGCTTTCTTT.

This clonotype has just a few counts. The chain uses TRBV28 and TRBJ2-7; D gene uncertain. V was pared by 4 bases and J by 3 bases, with 10 bases between. The CDR3 is made up of 13 amino acids. The germline V gene has CDR1 MDHEN and CDR2 SYDVKM. The CDR3: CASSSPRRYEQYV. The CDR3 region has the DNA TGTGCCAGCAGTTCGCCCCGCCGCTACGAGCAGTACGTC.

The chain links TRBV6-5 to TRBJ1-1; TRBD1 is a possible D gene (6 bases). The CDR3 has 20 amino acids. The V end was cut by 0 bases, the J end by 5 bases, with 28 bases between. The germline V gene has CDR1 MNHEY and CDR2 SVGAGI. The DNA of the CDR3 is TGTGCCAGCAGTTACTCGAGGCGGTTGGGGGGCGCGATCTGGGATACTGAAGCTTTCTTT. Its translation: CASSYSRRLGGAIWDTEAFF.

The chain links TRBV19 to TRBJ1-5; TRBD1 is a possible D gene (5 bases). Germline lookup yields CDR1 LNHDA and CDR2 SQIVND (reference sequence). Trimming pared 1 base from V and 5 bases from J, leaving 12 bases between. The length of the CDR3 is 15 residues. Here the CDR3 reads CASSIGGGSDQPQHF. The CDR3 coding sequence is TGTGCCAGTAGTATAGGGGGCGGTTCTGATCAGCCCCAGCATTTT.

This clonotype was recorded many times. The V and J genes are TRBV15 and TRBJ2-7; the D gene is possibly TRBD1 (5 bases). The CDR3 contains 15 residues. The V gene lost 0 bases and the J gene lost 1 base, with 10 bases spanning the gap. Germline V gene sequence: CDR1 LNHNV, CDR2 YYDKDF (reference sequence). This CDR3 reads CATSRDRVGSYEQYV. The CDR3 DNA reads TGTGCCACCAGCAGAGACAGGGTGGGGTCCTACGAGCAGTACGTC.

A few counts support this clonotype. The rearrangement joins TRBV6-6 to TRBJ1-2, with unresolved D. Germline V gene sequence: CDR1 MNHNY, CDR2 SVGAGI (reference sequence). The V end lost 0 bases, the J end lost 7 bases, and 9 bases lay between the germline ends. The CDR3 is 13 residues long. The CDR3 sequence is CASSYSGSGGYTF. For the CDR3, the DNA is TGTGCCAGCAGTTACTCAGGGAGCGGTGGCTACACCTTC.